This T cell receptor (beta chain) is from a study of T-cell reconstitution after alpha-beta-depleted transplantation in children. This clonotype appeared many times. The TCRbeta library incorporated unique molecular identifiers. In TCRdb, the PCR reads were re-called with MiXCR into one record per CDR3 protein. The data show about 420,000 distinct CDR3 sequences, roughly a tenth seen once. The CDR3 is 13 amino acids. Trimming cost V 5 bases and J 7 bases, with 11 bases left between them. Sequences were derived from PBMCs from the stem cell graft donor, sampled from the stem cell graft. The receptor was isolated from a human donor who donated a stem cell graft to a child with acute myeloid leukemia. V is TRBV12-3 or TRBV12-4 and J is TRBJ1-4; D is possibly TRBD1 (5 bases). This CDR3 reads CASSTSGTEKLFF. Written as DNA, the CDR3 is TGTGCCAGCAGTACCTCCGGGACTGAAAAACTGTTTTTT.